The 18 T cell receptor beta chains in this list originate from one sample, sequenced in a study of blood T cell repertoires in COVID-19. Generated by immunoSEQ multiplex PCR, the TCRdb table keeps only in-frame clones and is missing some. The sample holds around 180,000 clones; approximately 81% are singletons and the top ten take about 20%. Specimen: peripheral blood. The receptors stem from a person between 65 and 79 years old with COVID-19, enrolled during active disease.

The J gene is TRBJ2-7, the V gene TRBV10-3; TRBD2 agrees at 9 bases. The CDR3 sequence is 14 residues long. With 6 bases clipped from V and 2 bases from J, the junction kept 5 bases outside the gene matches. Looked up from germline, CDR1 is ENHRY and CDR2 is SYGVKD. Here the CDR3 DNA reads TGTGCCATCAGAGAGGGCGGGGGGGCCTACGAGCAGTACTTC. This translates into CAIREGGGAYEQYF.

The V and J genes are TRBV5-6 and TRBJ2-7; D not resolved. V lost 0 bases and J lost 1, with 5 bases in between. Per the germline V gene, CDR1 is SGHDT and CDR2 is YYEEEE. The CDR3 runs to 13 residues. CDR3 DNA: TGTGCCAGCAGCTTGGCCTATTCCTACGAGCAGTACTTC. Its translation: CASSLAYSYEQYF.

This clone was seen only a few times. The chain uses TRBV7-7 and TRBJ2-1, with 8 positions matching TRBD2. Losses at the gene ends were 1 base for V and 7 bases for J; bases not matched to a gene: 6. Germline V gives CDR1 SSHAT, CDR2 FNYEAQ (reference sequence). This CDR3 is 15 amino acids long. This CDR3 reads CASSLGSGIGNEQFF. Written as DNA, the CDR3 is TGTGCCAGCAGCTTAGGTAGCGGGATTGGAAATGAGCAGTTCTTC.

The rearrangement uses TRBV1 and TRBJ2-3; TRBD2 is the table's D call and was not checked against the DNA. TRBV1 is a listed pseudogene. This CDR3 region has 17 residues. The chain's CDR3 is CTSSQVGELAGLDTQYF. The CDR3 nucleotides read TGCACCAGCAGCCAAGTGGGAGAACTAGCGGGGTTGGATACGCAGTATTTT.

The chain is built from TRBV19 and TRBJ1-6, with D maybe TRBD1 (6 bases). Germline values: CDR1 LNHDA, CDR2 SQIVND (reference sequence). This CDR3 region has 16 residues. V lost 1 base and J lost 11, with 18 bases in between. CDR3 region: CASSIVQGTPFAPLHF. For the CDR3, the DNA is TGTGCCAGTAGTATAGTGCAGGGGACACCATTTGCACCCCTCCACTTT.

The V and J genes are TRBV7-3 and TRBJ1-6, with D unclear. The germline CDR1 and CDR2 sequences are SGHTA and FQGTGA. The CDR3 covers 14 residues. Trimming shortened V by 1 base and J by 7 bases, and 8 bases separated the two germline ends. CDR3 sequence: CASSLMPRNSPLHF. The CDR3, as DNA: TGTGCCAGCAGCTTAATGCCCAGAAATTCACCCCTCCACTTT. Drawing the rest from reference TRBV7-3 and TRBJ1-6, the complete variable domain is GAGVSQTPSNKVTEKGKYVELRCDPISGHTALYWYRQSLGQGPEFLIYFQGTGAADDSGLPNDRFFAVRPEGSVSTLKIQRTERGDSAVYLCASSLMPRNSPLHFGNGTRLTVT.

This chain links TRBV28 with TRBJ2-1, with 7 bases matching TRBD2. Per the germline V gene, CDR1 is MDHEN and CDR2 is SYDVKM. With 3 bases clipped from V and 2 bases from J, the junction kept 10 bases outside the gene matches. The CDR3 runs to 17 residues. The CDR3 sequence: CASSFGAAGIPYNEQFF. The CDR3 bases are TGTGCCAGCAGTTTCGGAGCAGCGGGGATACCCTACAATGAGCAGTTCTTC.

The genes are TRBV21-1 and TRBJ2-7; TRBD1 was called by the table and not checked on the DNA. TRBV21-1 is annotated as a pseudogene. CDR3 length: 15 amino acids. The DNA for the CDR3 is TGTGCCAGCAGCGGCCGGGACAGGGATGGTTTCGAGCAGTACTTC. This codes for CASSGRDRDGFEQYF.

The chain has TRBV11-3 and TRBJ2-1; possibly TRBD2 for D (7 bases). The ends were cut back, 6 bases at V and 8 bases at J, with 17 bases in the middle. The CDR3 covers 14 residues. CDR1 is SGHNT and CDR2 is YENEEA in the germline V gene. CDR3 residues: CASSPMGGQDEQFF. CDR3 in DNA: TGTGCCAGCAGTCCTATGGGGGGGCAGGATGAGCAGTTCTTC.

Turning to this clone: This sample includes further DNA sequences coding for the same CDR3. The chain joins TRBV5-4 to TRBJ2-3, with 8 bases that match TRBD2. Germline values: CDR1 SGHNT, CDR2 YYREEE (reference sequence). V lost 4 bases and J lost 3; bases outside the gene matches: 7. This CDR3 is built from 15 residues. In DNA, the CDR3 is TGTGCCAGCAGCCTCGACCCGGGGGGGACAGATACGCAGTATTTT. Translation gives CASSLDPGGTDTQYF.

The V gene is TRBV7-2, the J gene TRBJ2-7, with a tentative D call TRBD1 (6 bases). V was cut by 4 bases and J by 11 bases, with 21 bases left in between. Germline CDR1 is SGHTA and CDR2 is FQGNSA. The CDR3 is made up of 14 amino acids. CDR3 in DNA: TGTGCCAGCAGCTGGGGGCGGACCACCCTCGGGGAGTACTTC. Amino acids: CASSWGRTTLGEYF.

This clone has just a few counts. The chain combines TRBV11-3 with TRBJ2-7; no clear D. The V end lost 1 base, the J end lost 2 bases, and 6 bases lay between the germline ends. The germline gives CDR1 SGHNT, CDR2 YENEEA. The length of the CDR3 is 13 residues. CDR3 loop: CASSLAPTYEQYF. As DNA, the CDR3 is TGTGCCAGCAGCTTAGCCCCTACCTACGAGCAGTACTTC. The full variable domain, with the rest looked up from reference TRBV11-3 and TRBJ2-7, is EAGVVQSPRYKIIEKKQPVAFWCNPISGHNTLYWYLQNLGQGPELLIRYENEEAVDDSQLPKDRFSAERLKGVDSTLKIQPAELGDSAVYLCASSLAPTYEQYFGPGTRLTVT.

The chain carries TRBV6-2 or TRBV6-3 and TRBJ2-1, with 15 bases aligning to TRBD2. The germline gives CDR1 MNHEY, CDR2 SVGEGT. J was trimmed by 5 bases and V by 2 bases; bases with no gene match: 16. The CDR3 runs 21 residues. CDR3 amino acids: CASSYPLTGTSGRYLDNEQFF. The CDR3, as DNA: TGTGCCAGCAGTTACCCTCTTACCGGGACTAGCGGGAGGTATCTGGACAATGAGCAGTTCTTC.

V and J are TRBV12-3 or TRBV12-4 and TRBJ2-2; the D gene is possibly TRBD2 (5 bases). The CDR3 is 12 amino acids. Trimming stripped 5 bases from V and 7 bases from J, with 8 bases between. The DNA of the CDR3 is TGTGCCAGCAGTACGGGGATCGGGGAGCTGTTTTTT. As protein: CASSTGIGELFF.

The V call is TRBV2, the J call TRBJ1-4; 9 bases agree with TRBD1. Looked up from germline, CDR1 is SNHLY and CDR2 is FYNNEI. Trimming cost V 6 bases and J 3 bases; bases outside gene matches: 5. CDR3 length equals 15 residues. In DNA, the CDR3 is TGTGCCAGCAGCGCAGACAGGGGGGCTAATGAAAAACTGTTTTTT. This sequence encodes CASSADRGANEKLFF. Using reference TRBV2 and TRBJ1-4 for the parts outside the CDR3, the full variable domain is EPEVTQTPSHQVTQMGQEVILRCVPISNHLYFYWYRQILGQKVEFLVSFYNNEISEKSEIFDDQFSVERPDGSNFTLKIRSTKLEDSAMYFCASSADRGANEKLFFGSGTQLSVL.

V is TRBV19 and J is TRBJ2-3; 10 nucleotides agree with TRBD2. Germline V lookup: CDR1 LNHDA, CDR2 SQIVND (reference sequence). There are 16 residues in the CDR3. The V gene end was trimmed by 5 bases and the J gene end by 4 bases; junction bases not matched to a gene: 9. The CDR3 spells CASSLQTSGNSDTQYF. The CDR3 region has the DNA TGTGCCAGTAGTCTCCAAACTAGCGGGAATTCAGATACGCAGTATTTT.

The V call is TRBV5-6, the J call TRBJ2-1; 9 bases are a match to TRBD1. The CDR3 sequence is 15 residues long. The V segment lost 3 bases and the J segment 10 bases; nucleotides outside the gene matches: 11. Germline V CDR1 and CDR2: SGHDT, YYEEEE. Written as DNA, the CDR3 is TGTGCCAGCAGCTCCCTGGGACAGGGCTTAGGGGAGCAGTTCTTC. Protein sequence: CASSSLGQGLGEQFF.

This clone was seen more than once but under ten times. The chain employs TRBV2 and TRBJ1-4; D is perhaps TRBD1 (5 bases). Per germline, CDR1 SNHLY and CDR2 FYNNEI. Trimming left V 6 bases short and J 0 bases short, with 29 bases between. This CDR3 is built from 21 residues. CDR3 sequence reads: CASRTTSRAPRSRATNEKLFF. The CDR3, as DNA: TGTGCCAGCAGGACAACCAGCAGGGCTCCCAGGAGTCGCGCAACTAATGAAAAACTGTTTTTT. The full variable domain, with the rest looked up from reference TRBV2 and TRBJ1-4, is EPEVTQTPSHQVTQMGQEVILRCVPISNHLYFYWYRQILGQKVEFLVSFYNNEISEKSEIFDDQFSVERPDGSNFTLKIRSTKLEDSAMYFCASRTTSRAPRSRATNEKLFFGSGTQLSVL.